The 25 T cell receptor beta chains in this list originate from one sample, sequenced in a study of shared clonotypes between healthy human individuals (dated by TCRdb to the early 2020s). Library method: the immunoSEQ multiplex PCR assay. What TCRdb holds here is the immuneACCESS table cut down to in-frame rearrangements. Part of the clones is not present; checked against another copy, under half of the missing clones reflect an unresolved V gene, and the others are unexplained. This sample comprises under 700,000 clones, approximately 95% of them detected only once. The top ten clones comprise 0.095% to 0.14% of the sample. CD8 naive samples were obtained by positive selection for CCR7 among CD45RO-negative cells, yielding a CD45RA+CCR7+ population from which TemRA cells were excluded. The sample consisted of naive CD8+ T cells sorted from blood. Taken with the paper, the label for cell subset or site translates to: CD45RA+CCR7+. These receptors originate from a woman in her thirties in good health.

V is TRBV7-8 and J is TRBJ1-1, with D possibly matching TRBD1 (5 bases). V was shortened by 4 bases and J by 3 bases, with 12 bases between the two germline ends. The CDR3 has 14 amino acids. The germline gives CDR1 SGHVS, CDR2 FQNEAQ. The CDR3 sequence: CASSSRTLHTEAFF. CDR3 sequence (DNA): TGTGCCAGCAGCTCGAGGACACTACACACTGAAGCTTTCTTT. Filled out from reference TRBV7-8 and TRBJ1-1, the complete variable domain reads GAGVSQSPRYKVAKRGQDVALRCDPISGHVSLFWYQQALGQGPEFLTYFQNEAQLDKSGLPSDRFFAERPEGSVSTLKIQRTQQEDSAVYLCASSSRTLHTEAFFGQGTRLTVV.

This chain connects TRBV5-6 to TRBJ2-4; no clear D gene. Germline V gives CDR1 SGHDT, CDR2 YYEEEE. V was clipped by 5 bases and J by 3 bases, with 9 bases between them. This CDR3 spans 13 amino acids. The CDR3 bases are TGTGCCAGCAGTATCTCCTTCAAAAACATTCAGTACTTC. Encoded protein: CASSISFKNIQYF.

The chain carries TRBV25-1 and TRBJ2-2; 13 bases line up with TRBD2. The J segment lost 10 bases and the V segment lost 4 bases, leaving 3 bases of the junction unmatched. The CDR3 totals 14 residues. Germline V gene sequence: CDR1 MGHDK, CDR2 SYGVNS. The CDR3 is CASSAGTSGTELFF. CDR3 nucleotides: TGTGCCAGCAGTGCCGGGACTAGCGGGACGGAGCTGTTTTTT.

The V and J genes are TRBV29-1 and TRBJ2-7, with 7 bases that match TRBD1. The CDR3 has 12 amino acids. Germline V gene sequence: CDR1 SQVTM, CDR2 ANQGSEA. V lost 4 bases, J lost 2 bases, and 2 bases stayed unmatched. CDR3 nucleotides: TGCAGCGTTGGCGACAGGGCCTACGAGCAGTACTTC. The encoded protein is CSVGDRAYEQYF.

This clone has more than one count but fewer than ten. The chain links TRBV28 to TRBJ1-5; 9 nucleotides align to TRBD1. Germline trimming cut 4 bases from V and 7 bases from J; bases unmatched to any gene: 2. The CDR3 covers 13 residues. Germline lookup yields CDR1 MDHEN and CDR2 SYDVKM. CDR3 in amino acids: CASSSDRGQPQHF. Here the CDR3 DNA reads TGTGCCAGCAGTTCGGACAGGGGCCAGCCCCAGCATTTT.

The J gene is TRBJ1-1, the V gene TRBV7-9; possibly TRBD1 for D (5 bases). The CDR3 covers 13 residues. V gave up 8 bases and J gave up 2 bases, with 12 bases separating them. Germline loops: CDR1 SEHNR, CDR2 FQNEAQ (reference sequence). Here the CDR3 DNA reads TGTGCCAGCCTAACCGGGGGTAACACTGAAGCTTTCTTT. Residues: CASLTGGNTEAFF.

The CDR3 region has the DNA TGTGCCAGCAGTCTATTCTCTTGGACTAGCGGGAGTTCCGAGCAGTACTTC. Amino acid sequence: CASSLFSWTSGSSEQYF. The chain combines TRBV28 with TRBJ2-7; 13 bases fit TRBD2. V shed 5 bases, J shed 6 bases, and the junction held 13 bases outside the gene matches. This CDR3 comprises 17 residues. CDR1 and CDR2 from the germline V gene are MDHEN and SYDVKM.

With respect to this clone: A much larger clone differs from this one at a single base, so this may be a read error. The chain links TRBV5-8 to TRBJ2-7; D ambiguous. Germline V gene sequence: CDR1 SGHTS, CDR2 YDEGEE. CDR3 length: 12 amino acids. The germline V and J ends were trimmed by 0 bases and 3 bases, with 4 bases remaining between them. The CDR3 DNA follows: TGTGCCAGCAGCTTGGGGGGCTACGAGCAGTACTTC. Its protein product is CASSLGGYEQYF. The whole variable domain, filled in from reference TRBV5-8 and TRBJ2-7, reads EAGVTQSPTHLIKTRGQQATLRCSPISGHTSVYWYQQALGLGLQFLLWYDEGEERNRGNFPPRFSGRQFPNYSSELNVNALELEDSALYLCASSLGGYEQYFGPGTRLTVT.

The CDR3 here is CATSSLPGLQETQYF. The DNA for the CDR3 is TGTGCCACCAGCAGCTTGCCGGGACTACAAGAGACCCAGTACTTC. The chain has TRBV15 and TRBJ2-5, with TRBD2 matching over 7 bases. CDR1 and CDR2 (germline): LNHNV, YYDKDF (reference sequence). V lost 3 bases, J lost 2 bases, and 6 bases stayed unmatched. CDR3 length: 15 residues.

The V gene is TRBV4-1, the J gene TRBJ2-5; maybe TRBD2 (6 bases). The J call may be faulty, since TRBJ2-7 better matches the DNA end. This CDR3 is built from 15 residues. Germline values: CDR1 MGHRA, CDR2 YSYEKL. CDR3 in amino acids: CASSLSSGRSYEQYF. The CDR3 nucleotides are TGCGCCAGCAGCCTTTCCAGCGGGCGCTCCTACGAGCAGTACTTC.

The chain joins TRBV7-9 to TRBJ2-1; D possibly corresponds to TRBD2 (6 bases). Germline lookup yields CDR1 SEHNR and CDR2 FQNEAQ (reference sequence). Trimming removed 11 bases at V and 4 bases at J, with 18 bases between. This CDR3 spans 14 amino acids. Here the CDR3 DNA reads TGTGCCGGGAAGCGGACTAACGCTTACAATGAGCAGTTCTTC. Protein product: CAGKRTNAYNEQFF.

The chain links TRBV7-8 to TRBJ1-1, with D unresolved. Trimming shortened V by 1 base and J by 7 bases, and 13 bases separated the two germline ends. The V gene's germline CDR1 is SGHVS and CDR2 FQNEAQ. The CDR3 covers 14 residues. The CDR3, as DNA: TGTGCCAGCAGCTTAGTGGTCGGAGGCTTTGAAGCTTTCTTT. It is translated as CASSLVVGGFEAFF.

This chain uses TRBV19 with TRBJ2-1; a possible D gene is TRBD2 (5 bases). Germline V gene data show CDR1 as LNHDA and CDR2 as SQIVND (reference sequence). Trimming stripped 7 bases from V and 0 bases from J, with 10 bases between. The CDR3 loop spans 14 amino acids. CDR3 nucleotides: TGTGCCAGTAAAGCGGAGAGCTCCTACAATGAGCAGTTCTTC. Its protein product is CASKAESSYNEQFF.

The chain employs TRBV5-1 and TRBJ1-2; D perhaps matches TRBD1 (6 bases). The germline V gene encodes CDR1 SGHRS and CDR2 YFSETQ. V shed 4 bases and J shed 4 bases, with 17 bases lying between them. This CDR3 has 15 residues. The CDR3 coding sequence is TGCGCCAGCAGCCCCACAAGGGGAGGGGGCTATGGCTACACCTTC. It encodes CASSPTRGGGYGYTF.

The chain couples TRBV28 to TRBJ2-7; D unclear. Germline-derived CDR1 and CDR2 are MDHEN and SYDVKM. CDR3 length: 14 amino acids. V dropped 5 bases and J dropped 5 bases, with 16 bases sitting between them. The CDR3 nucleotides are TGTGCCAGCAGTCCCCAGTGGTCGGTTCACGAGCAGTACTTC. Its translation is CASSPQWSVHEQYF.

This chain uses TRBV30 with TRBJ1-2; TRBD1 is a possible D gene (6 bases). V was trimmed by 2 bases and J by 2 bases, leaving 15 bases between them. Germline V gene data show CDR1 as GTSNPN and CDR2 as SVGIG (reference sequence). The CDR3 loop spans 15 amino acids. As DNA, the CDR3 is TGTGCCTGGAGTACAAACAGGGAGCAGAACTATGGCTACACCTTC. As protein: CAWSTNREQNYGYTF.

This sequence joins TRBV4-1 and TRBJ1-6; tentative D call: TRBD1 (5 bases). The ends were cut back, 2 bases at V and 10 bases at J, with 15 bases in the middle. Germline lookup yields CDR1 MGHRA and CDR2 YSYEKL. This CDR3 comprises 15 residues. The CDR3: CASSQSGTSPSPLHF. CDR3 nucleotides: TGCGCCAGCAGCCAAAGTGGGACGTCCCCATCACCCCTCCACTTT.

The rearrangement links TRBV6-1 to TRBJ2-5; perhaps TRBD2 as D (5 bases). The CDR3 extends over 16 amino acids. From germline, CDR1 is MNHNS and CDR2 SASEGT. Trimming cost V 2 bases and J 6 bases, with 19 bases left between them. The CDR3, as DNA: TGTGCCAGCAGTGAATATGAGCGGTCGTTTGTAAAGACCCAGTACTTC. Its protein product is CASSEYERSFVKTQYF.

This rearrangement joins TRBV27 to TRBJ2-1, with TRBD2 matching 8 bases. V dropped 3 bases and J dropped 6; count of bases not matched to a gene: 7. This CDR3 is 15 amino acids long. Germline CDR1 is MNHEY and CDR2 is SMNVEV (reference sequence). The CDR3 DNA follows: TGTGCCAGCAGTTTTCCGGGACTAGGGGGCAATGAGCAGTTCTTC. This encodes CASSFPGLGGNEQFF.

The V and J genes are TRBV7-6 and TRBJ1-4; a weak D match, TRBD1 (5 bases). This CDR3 is 15 amino acids long. Germline values: CDR1 SGHVS, CDR2 FNYEAQ. The V end lost 2 bases, the J end lost 12 bases, and 19 bases lay between the germline ends. In nucleotides, the CDR3 is TGTGCCAGCAGCTTAAGTGGCGGGTCCCAGGGAGAACTGTTTTTT. Translating it yields CASSLSGGSQGELFF.

This chain joins TRBV30 and TRBJ2-1; tentative D call: TRBD2 (6 bases). Germline CDR1 and CDR2: GTSNPN and SVGIG (reference sequence). The length of the CDR3 is 12 residues. Trimming took off 6 bases at V and 7 bases at J, with 13 bases between the two ends. The CDR3 sequence is CACDLGGNEQFF. For the CDR3, the DNA is TGTGCCTGTGACCTGGGGGGAAATGAGCAGTTCTTC.

V usage is TRBV27 and J usage is TRBJ2-7; tentative D call: TRBD2 (5 bases). V was shortened by 2 bases and J by 7 bases, with 9 bases between the two germline ends. The CDR3 spans 12 residues. In germline, CDR1 is MNHEY, CDR2 SMNVEV (reference sequence). CDR3 in amino acids: CASSLVGREQYF. For the CDR3, the DNA is TGTGCCAGCAGTTTAGTGGGGAGAGAGCAGTACTTC.

The chain couples TRBV27 to TRBJ2-1, with D tentatively TRBD1 (6 bases). The V end was cut by 7 bases, the J end by 8 bases, with 18 bases between. CDR1 MNHEY and CDR2 SMNVEV come from the germline V gene (reference sequence). This CDR3 contains 14 residues. The CDR3 loop is CASTLTGTFDEQFF. The CDR3, as DNA: TGTGCCAGCACCTTGACAGGTACCTTCGATGAGCAGTTCTTC.

A note on this clone: In the same sample, other DNA sequences code for this CDR3. This chain uses TRBV27 with TRBJ1-2; D call uncertain. This CDR3 is 13 amino acids long. Germline lookup yields CDR1 MNHEY and CDR2 SMNVEV (reference sequence). V shed 3 bases and J shed 4 bases, with 9 bases lying between them. CDR3 sequence: CASSLGLSYGYTF. The CDR3 DNA is TGTGCCAGCAGTTTGGGGTTGTCCTATGGCTACACCTTC.

V usage is TRBV15 and J usage is TRBJ2-2; D unresolved. Per germline, CDR1 LNHNV and CDR2 YYDKDF (reference sequence). V dropped 5 bases and J dropped 2 bases, with 6 bases sitting between them. The CDR3 totals 13 residues. DNA of the CDR3: TGTGCCACCAGCCGCCCCAACACCGGGGAGCTGTTTTTT. Its translation: CATSRPNTGELFF.